This record looks at one T cell receptor (beta chain) sequence and its context. The antigen remains unidentified. A much larger clone is a single base away; this may be a read error. This CDR3 has 13 amino acids. The data originate from a study of molecular identifiers for immune sequencing clone quantification. Study-wide results and limits: Beyond 20 RNA copies, clones held over 97% of effector molecules, compared with under 1% in naive cells.

In TCRdb, the PCR reads were re-called with MiXCR into one record per CDR3 protein. Of tens of thousands of distinct CDR3 sequences listed, around 27% are singletons. Specimen: naive CD8+ T cells from blood, with Jurkat cell RNA spiked in. Stated subset: FACS-sorted CD8+CD4-CCR7+CD45RA+ naive T cells. This TCR derives from a human donor in good health. Some libraries in this study had Jurkat cell RNA spiked in. This sequence joins TRBV5-3 and TRBJ2-3, with D possibly TRBD2 on 6 matching bases. TRBV5-3 counts as an open reading frame of uncertain function. The CDR3 loop reads CASSLPGEDMQYF. The CDR3 DNA sequence: TGTGCCAGCAGCTTACCGGGAGAAGATATGCAGTATTTT.